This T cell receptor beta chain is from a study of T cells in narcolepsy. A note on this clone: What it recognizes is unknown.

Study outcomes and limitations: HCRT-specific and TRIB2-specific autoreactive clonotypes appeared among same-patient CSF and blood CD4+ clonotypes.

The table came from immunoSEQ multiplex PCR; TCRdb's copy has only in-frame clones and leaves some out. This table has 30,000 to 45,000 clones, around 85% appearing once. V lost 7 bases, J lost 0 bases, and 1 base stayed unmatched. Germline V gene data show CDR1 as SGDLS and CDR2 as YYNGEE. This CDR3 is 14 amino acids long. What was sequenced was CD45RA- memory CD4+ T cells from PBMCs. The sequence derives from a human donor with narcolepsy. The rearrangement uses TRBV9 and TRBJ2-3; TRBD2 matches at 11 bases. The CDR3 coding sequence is TGTGCCAGCGGGACTAGCGGCAGCACAGATACGCAGTATTTT. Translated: CASGTSGSTDTQYF.